This T cell receptor (beta chain) comes out of a study of blood T cell repertoires in COVID-19. Overall study: Italy, Spain and the United States were the sources of the convalescent and acute COVID-19 samples. Sample material is recorded as cDNA or gDNA derived from T cells, B-cell-depleted T cells, or PBMCs.

There are 13 residues in the CDR3. The V gene end was trimmed by 6 bases and the J gene end by 6 bases; junction bases not matched to a gene: 8. Per the original data handling: Amplification from reference gene primers served as the basis for estimated nucleated cell counts. Clones were sequenced by immunoSEQ multiplex PCR, and TCRdb holds only the in-frame ones, with some missing. That table is the source of V, J and clone size, and D and trimming were worked out from the DNA. The sample lists about 270,000 clones, roughly 84% occurring once. The sequence derives from a young woman with acute or convalescent COVID-19. The V call is TRBV12-3 or TRBV12-4, the J call TRBJ2-7; 7 bases align to TRBD2. The specimen sequenced was peripheral blood. For the CDR3, the DNA is TGTGCCAGCAGGGAGAACAGCGGGACCGAGCAGTACTTC. Encoded protein: CASRENSGTEQYF.